What follows are 18 T cell receptor beta chains derived from one specimen sequenced in a study of OX40 agonist ivuxolimab in advanced cancers. TCRdb keeps only in-frame clones here, not all; method: immunoSEQ multiplex PCR. The sample includes about 76,000 clones, roughly 85% of them seen just once. Sample: CD4+ or CD8+ T cells sorted from blood, taken in a trial of the OX40 agonist ivuxolimab. The receptors were sampled from an adult with an advanced solid tumor such as melanoma, head and neck, liver or kidney cancer.

The chain has TRBV9 and TRBJ1-2, with D tentatively TRBD1 (5 bases). The CDR3 is 14 residues long. V lost 4 bases and J lost 0, with 10 bases in between. Germline V lookup: CDR1 SGDLS, CDR2 YYNGEE. CDR3 sequence reads: CASSPGGANYGYTF. In DNA form, the CDR3 reads TGTGCCAGCAGCCCTGGGGGAGCTAACTATGGCTACACCTTC. Complete variable domain (other parts from reference TRBV9 and TRBJ1-2): DSGVTQTPKHLITATGQRVTLRCSPRSGDLSVYWYQQSLDQGLQFLIQYYNGEERAKGNILERFSAQQFPDLHSELNLSSLELGDSALYFCASSPGGANYGYTFGSGTRLTVV.

This chain links TRBV5-1 with TRBJ2-1; tentatively, D is TRBD1 or TRBD2 (5 bases each). CDR1 and CDR2 (germline): SGHRS, YFSETQ. Between the trimmed V and J ends, which lost 0 bases and 10 bases, there was a span of 14 bases. CDR3 length: 14 amino acids. CDR3 nucleotides: TGCGCCAGCAGCTTGGCTCTGACCCGGGACGAGCAGTTCTTC. This gives the protein CASSLALTRDEQFF.

V usage is TRBV5-6 and J usage is TRBJ2-7; no firm D call. The CDR3 covers 14 residues. V lost 3 bases and J lost 2, with 12 bases in between. Germline V gene lookup returns CDR1 SGHDT and CDR2 YYEEEE. In DNA form, the CDR3 reads TGTGCCAGCAGCTCATGGGGAAGTCCCTACGAGCAGTACTTC. It codes for CASSSWGSPYEQYF.

This clone has only a few counts. The chain joins TRBV30 to TRBJ2-7; tentatively, D is TRBD1 (6 bases). The germline CDR1 and CDR2 sequences are GTSNPN and SVGIG (reference sequence). The V end lost 5 bases, the J end lost 3 bases, and 11 bases lay between the germline ends. The CDR3 is 12 residues long. The CDR3 sequence: CAWGQQSYEQYF. In DNA form, the CDR3 reads TGTGCCTGGGGACAGCAAAGCTACGAGCAGTACTTC.

This chain uses TRBV4-3 with TRBJ1-5; the D gene is possibly TRBD1 (5 bases). The CDR3 sequence is 16 residues long. The V gene lost 0 bases and the J gene lost 0 bases, with 9 bases spanning the gap. Germline-derived CDR1 and CDR2 are LGHNA and YSLEER. The CDR3 loop reads CASSQDWGYSNQPQHF. CDR3 sequence (DNA): TGCGCCAGCAGCCAAGATTGGGGGTATAGCAATCAGCCCCAGCATTTT.

This clone was seen only a few times. This chain uses TRBV5-1 with TRBJ1-1; D perhaps matches TRBD1 (6 bases). Germline V gene lookup returns CDR1 SGHRS and CDR2 YFSETQ. Trimming pared 0 bases from V and 5 bases from J, leaving 11 bases between. The CDR3 contains 14 residues. The CDR3 DNA reads as TGCGCCAGCAGCTTGGCTGGGGGCGAAACTGAAGCTTTCTTT. Translating it yields CASSLAGGETEAFF.

In regard to this clone: One junction end does not reproduce the germline sequence, and a read error may be involved. The chain links TRBV25-1 to TRBJ2-1; possibly TRBD1 for D (5 bases). This CDR3 is 12 amino acids long. The germline V gene encodes CDR1 MGHDK and CDR2 SYGVNS. The CDR3 is CASGESGIEQFF. CDR3 coding DNA: TGTGCCAGCGGTGAATCAGGGATTGAGCAGTTCTTC.

The V call is TRBV2, the J call TRBJ2-7; TRBD1 aligns across 8 bases. Germline V gene lookup returns CDR1 SNHLY and CDR2 FYNNEI. J gave up 1 base and V 4 bases, and 3 bases lay outside the gene matches. The CDR3 length is 14 residues. The CDR3 is CASSVGQVSYEQYF. CDR3 DNA sequence: TGTGCCAGCAGTGTGGGACAGGTATCCTACGAGCAGTACTTC.

The chain links TRBV19 to TRBJ2-6; D assignment may be TRBD1 or TRBD2 (5 bases each). Deletions cut 7 bases from V and 2 bases from J, with 33 bases between. Germline CDR1 reads LNHDA; CDR2 reads SQIVND (reference sequence). The CDR3 consists of 22 residues. The CDR3 loop reads CASTPFTIRGRYFEAGANVLTF. CDR3 nucleotides: TGTGCCAGTACCCCCTTTACGATTCGGGGCCGGTACTTTGAGGCTGGGGCCAACGTCCTGACTTTC.

J is TRBJ2-7 and V is TRBV5-6; 7 bases fit TRBD1. From germline, CDR1 is SGHDT and CDR2 YYEEEE. The CDR3 extends over 15 amino acids. Unmatched junction bases numbered 10, after V lost 5 bases and J lost 2 bases. The DNA of the CDR3 is TGTGCCAGCAGTGTGGGTGGGACAGAGACCTACGAGCAGTACTTC. Translated: CASSVGGTETYEQYF.

This clone has only one observation. The CDR3 region has the DNA TGTGCCAGCAGCTTACCAGCGGGGGGGAGATCAGATACGCAGTATTTT. It yields the protein CASSLPAGGRSDTQYF. This chain links TRBV7-2 with TRBJ2-3; 10 nucleotides agree with TRBD2. Germline lookup yields CDR1 SGHTA and CDR2 FQGNSA. The CDR3 loop spans 16 amino acids. Losses at the gene ends were 2 bases for V and 4 bases for J; bases not matched to a gene: 6.

The J gene is TRBJ2-3, the V gene TRBV19; possibly TRBD2 for D (6 bases). The CDR3 extends over 12 amino acids. V was pared by 5 bases and J by 9 bases, with 12 bases between. Germline V CDR1 and CDR2: LNHDA, SQIVND (reference sequence). The DNA of the CDR3 is TGTGCCAGTAGTTCGGGGGACGGGACGCAGTATTTT. Translation: CASSSGDGTQYF.

This sequence joins TRBV7-9 and TRBJ1-1, with 7 nucleotides matching TRBD1. Trimming cost V 4 bases and J 1 base; bases outside gene matches: 6. This CDR3 spans 15 amino acids. Germline CDR1 SEHNR, CDR2 FQNEAQ (reference sequence). The CDR3 DNA sequence: TGTGCCAGCAGCTCACAAGGGACAGCGAACACTGAAGCTTTCTTT. Translated, it gives CASSSQGTANTEAFF.

In its sample, this clone was seen once. V usage is TRBV7-2 and J usage is TRBJ1-2, with TRBD1 as a possible D gene (6 bases). This CDR3 region has 15 residues. The germline V and J ends were trimmed by 0 bases and 4 bases, with 12 bases remaining between them. Germline V gene data show CDR1 as SGHTA and CDR2 as FQGNSA. CDR3 coding DNA: TGTGCCAGCAGCTTAGCGGGGTCGACAGGCTATGGCTACACCTTC. This sequence encodes CASSLAGSTGYGYTF.

This clone was observed once. The chain links TRBV29-1 to TRBJ2-4; D is uncertain. The CDR3 sequence is 13 residues long. V dropped 4 bases and J dropped 13 bases, with 20 bases sitting between them. Germline CDR1 SQVTM, CDR2 ANQGSEA. CDR3 in amino acids: CSVGPTGGPGQYF. The CDR3 nucleotides are TGCAGCGTTGGGCCCACGGGCGGCCCTGGACAGTACTTC.

CDR3 in amino acids: CATSPRGGKGHEQYF. The CDR3 DNA follows: TGTGCCACCAGCCCGCGAGGGGGCAAAGGTCACGAGCAGTACTTC. The chain carries TRBV15 and TRBJ2-7; 7 bases are shared with TRBD1. The trim removed 5 bases at V and 5 bases at J, leaving 12 bases unmatched. There are 15 residues in the CDR3. The V gene's germline CDR1 is LNHNV and CDR2 YYDKDF (reference sequence).

V gene TRBV10-2 combines with J gene TRBJ1-1; D ambiguous. With 5 bases removed from V and 0 bases from J, the gap between germline ends came to 10 bases. This CDR3 spans 14 amino acids. Germline V gives CDR1 WSHSY, CDR2 SAAADI. CDR3 sequence reads: CASSMDGLNTEAFF. The CDR3 DNA is TGCGCCAGCAGTATGGACGGTTTGAACACTGAAGCTTTCTTT.

This rearrangement joins TRBV5-8 to TRBJ2-1, with D hard to call. This CDR3 contains 18 residues. Germline loops: CDR1 SGHTS, CDR2 YDEGEE. Trimming left V 3 bases short and J 1 base short, with 20 bases between. In DNA form, the CDR3 reads TGTGCCAGCAGCTCGAACCCCGAGTGGTCTGGGTCCTACAATGAGCAGTTCTTC. Translated: CASSSNPEWSGSYNEQFF.